This T cell receptor (beta chain) was observed in a study of blood T cell repertoires in COVID-19. The germline V gene has CDR1 SNHLY and CDR2 FYNNEI. The V gene lost 6 bases and the J gene lost 8 bases, with 19 bases spanning the gap. The CDR3 is 14 amino acids. Using immunoSEQ multiplex PCR, the repertoire was profiled, and TCRdb retains in-frame clones only, with some absent. The table lists about 220,000 clones, 90% of them singletons, with about 15% in the top ten. Participant ages covered roughly 18 to 89 years across 25 or so US areas. The origin of this receptor is a man younger than 40 who had been exposed to COVID-19. The chain links TRBV2 to TRBJ1-2; D is possibly TRBD1 (5 bases). Sequenced: PBMCs or T cells enriched from blood (not recorded which). CDR3 residues: CASRARSQGQGYTF. CDR3 DNA sequence: TGTGCCAGCAGGGCGAGGTCGCAGGGCCAGGGCTACACCTTC.